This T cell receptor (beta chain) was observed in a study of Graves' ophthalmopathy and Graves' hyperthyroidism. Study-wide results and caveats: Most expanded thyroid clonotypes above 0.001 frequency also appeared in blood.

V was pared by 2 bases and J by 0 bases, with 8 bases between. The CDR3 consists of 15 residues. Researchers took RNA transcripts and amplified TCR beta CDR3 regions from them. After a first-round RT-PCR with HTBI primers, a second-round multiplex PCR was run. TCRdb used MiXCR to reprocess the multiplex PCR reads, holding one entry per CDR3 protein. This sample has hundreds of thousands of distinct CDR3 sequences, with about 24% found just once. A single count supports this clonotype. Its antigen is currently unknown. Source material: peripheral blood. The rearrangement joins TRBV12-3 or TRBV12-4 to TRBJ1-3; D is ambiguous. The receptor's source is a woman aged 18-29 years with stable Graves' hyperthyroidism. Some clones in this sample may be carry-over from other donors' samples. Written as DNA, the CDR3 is TGTGCCAGCAGTTTAACGTCATTCTCTGGAAACACCATATATTTT. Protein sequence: CASSLTSFSGNTIYF.